One and the same sample provided the 6 T cell receptor beta chains below, sequenced in a study of blood T cells in healthy people across ages. PCR was performed a second time for about 7 to 11 cycles using a sample-barcoded 5' primer and a J-beta primer mix. TCRdb used MiXCR to reprocess the 5' RACE reads, holding one entry per CDR3 protein. The sample holds 700,000 to 950,000 distinct CDR3 sequences, more than 45% seen once. Sequencing was carried out using blood. These TCRs come from a man in his thirties or forties in good health.

The gene calls are TRBV9 and TRBJ1-1; D is undetermined. V was cut by 1 base and J by 0 bases, with 7 bases left in between. The CDR3 loop spans 14 amino acids. The V gene's germline CDR1 is SGDLS and CDR2 YYNGEE. The CDR3 DNA reads TGTGCCAGCAGCGTATCTTTGATGAACACTGAAGCTTTCTTT. This encodes CASSVSLMNTEAFF.

The chain uses TRBV20-1 and TRBJ2-7; TRBD2 matches at 11 bases. CDR3 size: 13 residues. Germline CDR1 is DFQATT and CDR2 is SNEGSKA (reference sequence). J lost 2 bases, V lost 3 bases, and 0 bases had no gene match. CDR3 DNA sequence: TGCAGTGCTAGGGGACTAGCGGCCTACGAGCAGTACTTC. Its protein product is CSARGLAAYEQYF.

This clonotype has only a few counts. The chain recombines TRBV7-9 with TRBJ1-1; possible D gene TRBD1, 5 bases. Trimming shortened V by 4 bases and J by 2 bases, and 14 bases separated the two germline ends. The CDR3 spans 15 residues. Germline V CDR1 and CDR2: SEHNR, FQNEAQ (reference sequence). CDR3 protein: CASSSRAGENTEAFF. DNA for the CDR3: TGTGCCAGCAGCTCCAGGGCTGGGGAAAACACTGAAGCTTTCTTT. The full variable domain, in which reference TRBV7-9 and TRBJ1-1 provide the parts outside the CDR3, is DTGVSQNPRHKITKRGQNVTFRCDPISEHNRLYWYRQTLGQGPEFLTYFQNEAQLEKSRLLSDRFSAERPKGSFSTLEIQRTEQGDSAMYLCASSSRAGENTEAFFGQGTRLTVV.

This clonotype was recorded only once. The chain carries TRBV2 and TRBJ2-3; 9 bases line up with TRBD1. The ends lost 5 bases at V and 5 bases at J; junction bases unmatched: 8. This CDR3 contains 15 residues. The germline V gene has CDR1 SNHLY and CDR2 FYNNEI. The CDR3 spells CASSRYRGQEDTQYF. Here the CDR3 DNA reads TGTGCCAGCAGTAGGTACAGGGGGCAGGAAGATACGCAGTATTTT.

This clonotype was seen a handful of times. The V call is TRBV29-1, the J call TRBJ2-3; 8 bases fit TRBD2. J was trimmed by 5 bases and V by 4 bases; bases with no gene match: 8. CDR1 and CDR2 from the germline V gene are SQVTM and ANQGSEA. This CDR3 spans 14 amino acids. CDR3 bases: TGCAGCGTTGGGACTCTTGCGGGAGGAGATACGCAGTATTTT. Protein product: CSVGTLAGGDTQYF.

Turning to this clonotype: A read error may explain this, as a much larger clone is one base away. The rearrangement uses TRBV6-5 and TRBJ2-4, with D possibly being TRBD2 (6 bases). CDR3 length equals 13 residues. The V end lost 6 bases, the J end lost 2 bases, and 8 bases lay between the germline ends. CDR1 and CDR2 from the germline V gene are MNHEY and SVGAGI. The CDR3 sequence is CASRRDPKNIQYF. The CDR3 bases are TGTGCCAGCAGGCGGGATCCCAAAAACATTCAGTACTTC.